These 9 T cell receptor beta chains share one sample of origin, sequenced in a study of T cells in Graves' hyperthyroidism and ophthalmopathy. Amplification of TCR beta CDR3 regions was performed using RNA transcripts as template. Carried out on the TCR CDR3, a first-round RT-PCR used the HTBI primer set. TCRdb redid the calling of the multiplex PCR reads with MiXCR, one entry per CDR3 protein. The data contain nearly 750,000 distinct CDR3 sequences, around a third of them singletons. Sequencing input: blood. These receptors originate from a woman between 40 and 50 years old with Graves' hyperthyroidism.

Notes on this clonotype: A much larger clonotype is one base distant, so this may be a read error. CDR3 nucleotide sequence: TGCAGCGTTGATCAGGGGTCTGGGTCCAACGTCCTGACTTTC. As protein: CSVDQGSGSNVLTF. The V gene is TRBV29-1, the J gene TRBJ2-6, with D perhaps TRBD1 (6 bases). Germline V lookup: CDR1 SQVTM, CDR2 ANQGSEA. This CDR3 spans 14 amino acids. The whole variable domain, remainder taken from reference TRBV29-1 and TRBJ2-6, is SAVISQKPSRDICQRGTSLTIQCQVDSQVTMMFWYRQQPGQSLTLIATANQGSEATYESGFVIDKFPISRPNLTFSTLTVSNMSPEDSSIYLCSVDQGSGSNVLTFGAGSRLTVL.

This clonotype was seen more than once but under ten times. J is TRBJ1-5 and V is TRBV20-1; a weak D match, TRBD1 (6 bases). Per the germline V gene, CDR1 is DFQATT and CDR2 is SNEGSKA (reference sequence). This CDR3 region has 16 residues. The V end lost 6 bases, the J end lost 0 bases, and 18 bases lay between the germline ends. The CDR3 nucleotides are TGCAGTGCCCCCCCCGAGGGACACCCTAGCAATCAGCCCCAGCATTTT. It is translated as CSAPPEGHPSNQPQHF.

There are many counts of this clonotype. The CDR3 protein is CASSLAGSGETQYF. The CDR3 coding sequence is TGTGCCAGCAGCTTAGCGGGCTCAGGGGAGACCCAGTACTTC. V is TRBV7-2 and J is TRBJ2-5; tentative D call: TRBD1 (5 bases). The V gene lost 0 bases and the J gene lost 5 bases, with 10 bases spanning the gap. Germline V gene data show CDR1 as SGHTA and CDR2 as FQGNSA. This CDR3 has 14 amino acids.

V is TRBV24-1 and J is TRBJ1-5; 7 bases are a match to TRBD1. Germline V lookup: CDR1 KGHDR, CDR2 SFDVKD. V dropped 12 bases and J dropped 1; count of bases not matched to a gene: 8. CDR3 length: 14 residues. As DNA, the CDR3 is TGTGCCTGGAGAACCAGGGGGAGCAATCAGCCCCAGCATTTT. It translates to CAWRTRGSNQPQHF.

There are many counts of this clonotype. CDR3 sequence (DNA): TGTGCCAGCAGCTACAGGGGAACGAACACTGAAGCTTTCTTT. It is translated as CASSYRGTNTEAFF. This chain connects TRBV7-2 to TRBJ1-1, with 7 bases aligning to TRBD1. The CDR3 spans 14 residues. Germline CDR1 is SGHTA and CDR2 is FQGNSA. V was clipped by 4 bases and J by 1 base; unmatched bases: 3. Combining the CDR3 with reference TRBV7-2 and TRBJ1-1 gives the whole variable domain GAGVSQSPSNKVTEKGKDVELRCDPISGHTALYWYRQSLGQGLEFLIYFQGNSAPDKSGLPSDRFSAERTGGSVSTLTIQRTQQEDSAVYLCASSYRGTNTEAFFGQGTRLTVV.

The chain employs TRBV5-1 and TRBJ2-2, with D perhaps matching TRBD1 or TRBD2 (5 bases each). CDR3 length equals 14 residues. The V and J ends lost 1 base and 6 bases respectively, with 10 bases between them. From germline, CDR1 is SGHRS and CDR2 YFSETQ. The CDR3 DNA reads as TGCGCCAGCAGCTTGTCGGGGCTCGCCGGGGAGCTGTTTTTT. Translation: CASSLSGLAGELFF.

This clonotype has more than one count but fewer than ten. In DNA form, the CDR3 reads TGTGCCAGCATTAAGGGGGATTGGGGCTACACCTTC. Translated, it gives CASIKGDWGYTF. The chain recombines TRBV28 with TRBJ1-2; tentatively, D is TRBD1 (6 bases). Germline lookup yields CDR1 MDHEN and CDR2 SYDVKM. Trimming took 7 bases from V and 8 from J, leaving 14 bases between them. This CDR3 is 12 amino acids long.

This clonotype was counted a few times. This chain uses TRBV6-5 with TRBJ2-7; TRBD1 agrees at 9 bases. Germline CDR1 and CDR2: MNHEY and SVGAGI. The CDR3 covers 15 residues. J was trimmed by 7 bases and V by 8 bases; bases with no gene match: 15. The CDR3 is CASHSLQGARIEQYF. The CDR3 region has the DNA TGTGCCAGCCATAGCCTACAGGGGGCGAGGATAGAGCAGTACTTC.

Many counts were recorded for this clonotype. This chain connects TRBV5-8 to TRBJ2-5; D tentatively reads TRBD1 or TRBD2 (5 bases each). The CDR3 loop spans 14 amino acids. Germline-derived CDR1 and CDR2 are SGHTS and YDEGEE. Trimming removed 4 bases at V and 2 bases at J, with 12 bases between. CDR3 region: CASSQGPIQETQYF. The CDR3 nucleotides read TGTGCCAGCAGCCAGGGACCAATACAAGAGACCCAGTACTTC.